What follows are 9 T cell receptor beta chains derived from one specimen sequenced in a study of blood T cell repertoires in COVID-19. Repertoires were generated with immunoSEQ multiplex PCR, while TCRdb's copy carries only in-frame clones and drops some. The table shows about 200,000 clones, with roughly 88% occurring only once. The sequenced sample was PBMCs or T cells enriched from blood (not recorded which). The receptors shown here come from a man in his forties with acute COVID-19.

The chain recombines TRBV24-1 with TRBJ2-1; 7 nucleotides align to TRBD1. CDR1 is KGHDR, CDR2 SFDVKD, per germline. CDR3 length equals 14 residues. V shed 2 bases, J shed 4 bases, and the junction held 1 base outside the gene matches. The CDR3 DNA sequence: TGTGCCACCAGTGATTGGACAGGTTACAATGAGCAGTTCTTC. It yields the protein CATSDWTGYNEQFF.

This clone was found once. The chain has TRBV19 and TRBJ1-5, with 8 bases identical to TRBD1. Losses at the gene ends were 10 bases for V and 5 bases for J; bases not matched to a gene: 4. The CDR3 is 12 amino acids. The germline CDR1 and CDR2 sequences are LNHDA and SQIVND (reference sequence). The CDR3 DNA reads as TGTGCCACCTCGGACAGGGATCAGCCCCAGCATTTT. Encoded protein: CATSDRDQPQHF.

This clone was recorded a few times. The chain links TRBV19 to TRBJ1-4; a possible D gene is TRBD1 (6 bases). Germline V CDR1 and CDR2: LNHDA, SQIVND (reference sequence). V shed 6 bases and J shed 8 bases, with 16 bases lying between them. The CDR3 sequence is 14 residues long. CDR3 region: CASRDRNQGEKLFF. The CDR3 bases are TGTGCCAGTAGAGACAGGAACCAGGGAGAAAAACTGTTTTTT.

The chain couples TRBV5-1 to TRBJ2-1, with 7 bases aligning to TRBD2. The CDR3 extends over 16 amino acids. Germline loops: CDR1 SGHRS, CDR2 YFSETQ. J was trimmed by 0 bases and V by 0 bases; bases with no gene match: 3. The CDR3 protein is CASSLGAGRSYNEQFF. The CDR3 region has the DNA TGCGCCAGCAGCTTGGGAGCGGGACGCTCCTACAATGAGCAGTTCTTC.

The chain joins TRBV4-3 to TRBJ2-2; 7 bases fit TRBD2. V lost 4 bases, J lost 6 bases, and 8 bases stayed unmatched. This CDR3 has 15 amino acids. Germline assignment: CDR1 LGHNA and CDR2 YSLEER. The CDR3 DNA follows: TGCGCCAGCAGCCCCTTGGGGGGGGGTGCCGGGGAGCTGTTTTTT. Translation gives CASSPLGGGAGELFF.

This clone has more than one count but fewer than ten. This chain connects TRBV5-1 to TRBJ2-1, with D possibly matching TRBD2 (6 bases). The germline CDR1 and CDR2 sequences are SGHRS and YFSETQ. V was clipped by 2 bases and J by 5 bases, with 11 bases between them. This CDR3 is 14 amino acids long. The CDR3 spells CASSLRSSDNEQFF. The CDR3 DNA is TGCGCCAGCAGCTTACGTTCTAGCGACAATGAGCAGTTCTTC. The full variable domain, rest sourced from reference TRBV5-1 and TRBJ2-1, is KAGVTQTPRYLIKTRGQQVTLSCSPISGHRSVSWYQQTPGQGLQFLFEYFSETQRNKGNFPGRFSGRQFSNSRSEMNVSTLELGDSALYLCASSLRSSDNEQFFGPGTRLTVL.

This chain connects TRBV11-2 to TRBJ1-2; D possibly corresponds to TRBD1 (5 bases). Trimming shortened V by 5 bases and J by 7 bases, and 14 bases separated the two germline ends. CDR3 length: 13 amino acids. From germline, CDR1 is SGHAT and CDR2 FQNNGV. CDR3 residues: CASSGRGVRGYTF. CDR3 coding DNA: TGTGCCAGCAGCGGTCGGGGGGTGCGTGGCTACACCTTC.

J is TRBJ2-5 and V is TRBV9; 7 bases fit TRBD2. V dropped 0 bases and J dropped 5; count of bases not matched to a gene: 7. The CDR3 totals 15 residues. Germline CDR1 SGDLS, CDR2 YYNGEE. CDR3 loop: CASSVVTGAGETQYF. The DNA for the CDR3 is TGTGCCAGCAGCGTAGTAACGGGAGCGGGGGAGACCCAGTACTTC.

The rearrangement uses TRBV12-3 or TRBV12-4 and TRBJ2-7, with TRBD1 matching 8 bases. This CDR3 is built from 13 residues. V shed 6 bases, J shed 6 bases, and the junction held 7 bases outside the gene matches. The CDR3 region is CASSWTGSGEQYF. In DNA form, the CDR3 reads TGTGCCAGCAGCTGGACAGGGTCGGGCGAGCAGTACTTC.